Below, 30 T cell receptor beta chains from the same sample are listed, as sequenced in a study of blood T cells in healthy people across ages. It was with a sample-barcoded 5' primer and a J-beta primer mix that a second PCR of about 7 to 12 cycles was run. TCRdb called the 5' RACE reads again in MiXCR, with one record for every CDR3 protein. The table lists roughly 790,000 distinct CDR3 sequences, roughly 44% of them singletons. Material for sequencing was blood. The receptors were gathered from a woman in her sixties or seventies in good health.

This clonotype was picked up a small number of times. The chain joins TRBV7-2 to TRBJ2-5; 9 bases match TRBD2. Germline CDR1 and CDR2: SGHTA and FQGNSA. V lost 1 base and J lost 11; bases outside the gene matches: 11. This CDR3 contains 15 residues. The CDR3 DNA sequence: TGTGCCAGCAGCTTAGAGCGGGGGGCCCCTGGTGAGCAGTACTTC. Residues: CASSLERGAPGEQYF.

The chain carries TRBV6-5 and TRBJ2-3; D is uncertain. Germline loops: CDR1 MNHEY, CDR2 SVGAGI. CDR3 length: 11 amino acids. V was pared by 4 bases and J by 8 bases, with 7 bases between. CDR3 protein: CASSSTGTQYF. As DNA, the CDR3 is TGTGCCAGCAGTTCGACTGGTACGCAGTATTTT.

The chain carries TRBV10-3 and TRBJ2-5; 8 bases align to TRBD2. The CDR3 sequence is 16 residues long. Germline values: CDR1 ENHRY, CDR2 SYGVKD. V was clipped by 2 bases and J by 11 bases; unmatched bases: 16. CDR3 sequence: CAISERISGDAHEQYF. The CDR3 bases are TGTGCCATCAGTGAGCGGATTAGCGGGGACGCCCATGAGCAGTACTTC.

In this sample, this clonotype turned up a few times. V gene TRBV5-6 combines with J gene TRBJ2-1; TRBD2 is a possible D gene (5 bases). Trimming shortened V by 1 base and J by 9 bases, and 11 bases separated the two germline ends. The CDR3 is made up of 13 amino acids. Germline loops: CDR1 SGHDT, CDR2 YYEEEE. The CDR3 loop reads CASSLRGMGEQFF. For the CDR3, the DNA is TGTGCCAGCAGCTTGCGAGGGATGGGTGAGCAGTTCTTC.

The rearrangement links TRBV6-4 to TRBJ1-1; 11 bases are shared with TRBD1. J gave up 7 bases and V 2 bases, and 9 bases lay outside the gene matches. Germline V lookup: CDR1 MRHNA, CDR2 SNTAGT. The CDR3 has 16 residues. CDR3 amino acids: CASSDTGTGGRREAFF. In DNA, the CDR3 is TGTGCCAGCAGTGACACCGGGACAGGGGGGAGACGTGAAGCTTTCTTT.

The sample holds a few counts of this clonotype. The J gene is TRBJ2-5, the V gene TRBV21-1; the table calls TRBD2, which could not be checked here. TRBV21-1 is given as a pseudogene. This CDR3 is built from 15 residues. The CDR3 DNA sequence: TGTGCCAGCAGCAAAGCAATGGCGGGTGAGAAGACCCAGTACTTC. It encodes CASSKAMAGEKTQYF.

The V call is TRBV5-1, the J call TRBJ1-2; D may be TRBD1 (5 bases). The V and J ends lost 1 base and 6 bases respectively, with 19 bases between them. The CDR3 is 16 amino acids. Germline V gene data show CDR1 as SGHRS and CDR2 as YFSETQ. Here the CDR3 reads CASSLTDSSGIDGYTF. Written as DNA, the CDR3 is TGCGCCAGCAGCTTGACAGACAGTTCGGGAATAGATGGCTACACCTTC.

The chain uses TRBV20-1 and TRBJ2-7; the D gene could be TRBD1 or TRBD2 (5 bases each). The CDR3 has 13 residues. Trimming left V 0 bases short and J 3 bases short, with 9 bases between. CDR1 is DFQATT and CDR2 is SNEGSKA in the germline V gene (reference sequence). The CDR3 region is CSARDTGHYEQYF. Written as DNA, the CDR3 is TGCAGTGCTAGAGATACGGGGCACTACGAGCAGTACTTC.

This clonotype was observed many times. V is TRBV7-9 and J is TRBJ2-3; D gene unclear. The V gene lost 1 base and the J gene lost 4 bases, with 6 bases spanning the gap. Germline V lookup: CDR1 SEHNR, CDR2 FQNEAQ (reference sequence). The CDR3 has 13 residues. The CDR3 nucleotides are TGTGCCAGCAGCTTAGGCGGTTCAGATACGCAGTATTTT. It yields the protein CASSLGGSDTQYF.

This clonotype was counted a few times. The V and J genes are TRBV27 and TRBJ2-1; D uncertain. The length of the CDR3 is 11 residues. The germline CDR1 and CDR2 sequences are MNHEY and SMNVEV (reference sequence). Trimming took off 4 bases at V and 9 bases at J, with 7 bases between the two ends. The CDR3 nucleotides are TGTGCCAGCAGTTACGTGGGTGAGCAGTTCTTC. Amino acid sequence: CASSYVGEQFF.

The CDR3 is CASSSWGGPLNEQFF. CDR3 bases: TGTGCCAGCAGTTCCTGGGGGGGGCCCCTCAATGAGCAGTTCTTC. The rearrangement joins TRBV3-1 to TRBJ2-1; a possible D gene is TRBD2 (7 bases). The germline gives CDR1 LGHDT, CDR2 YNNKEL (reference sequence). This CDR3 has 15 residues. Deletions cut 6 bases from V and 6 bases from J, with 18 bases between.

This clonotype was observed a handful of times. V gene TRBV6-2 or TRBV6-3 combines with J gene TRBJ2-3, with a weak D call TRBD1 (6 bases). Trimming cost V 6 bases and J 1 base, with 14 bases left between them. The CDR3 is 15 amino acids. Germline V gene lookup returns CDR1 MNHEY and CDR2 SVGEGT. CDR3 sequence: CASSLQGYGTDTQYF. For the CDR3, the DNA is TGTGCCAGCAGCCTACAGGGTTATGGCACAGATACGCAGTATTTT.

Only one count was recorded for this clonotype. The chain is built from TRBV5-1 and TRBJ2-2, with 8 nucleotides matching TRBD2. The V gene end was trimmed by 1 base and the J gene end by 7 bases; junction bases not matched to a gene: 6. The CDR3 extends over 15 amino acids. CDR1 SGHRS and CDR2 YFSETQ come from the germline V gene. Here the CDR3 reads CASSLSAGVGGELFF. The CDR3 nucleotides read TGCGCCAGCAGCTTGTCAGCGGGAGTTGGCGGGGAGCTGTTTTTT.

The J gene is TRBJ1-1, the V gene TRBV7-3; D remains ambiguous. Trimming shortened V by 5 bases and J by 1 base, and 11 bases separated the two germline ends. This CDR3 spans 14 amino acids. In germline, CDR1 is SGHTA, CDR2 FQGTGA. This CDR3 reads CASSMESSNTEAFF. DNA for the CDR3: TGTGCCAGCAGCATGGAGTCCTCGAACACTGAAGCTTTCTTT.

CDR3 nucleotides: TGTGCCAGCACTCGGTCAAGGGGGCTTGGGGAGACCCAGTACTTC. This translates into CASTRSRGLGETQYF. V and J are TRBV6-2 or TRBV6-3 and TRBJ2-5; 7 positions agree with TRBD1. Germline V gene lookup returns CDR1 MNHEY and CDR2 SVGEGT. CDR3 length: 15 amino acids. Trimming at V came to 7 bases and at J to 5 bases, leaving 13 bases not matched to a gene.

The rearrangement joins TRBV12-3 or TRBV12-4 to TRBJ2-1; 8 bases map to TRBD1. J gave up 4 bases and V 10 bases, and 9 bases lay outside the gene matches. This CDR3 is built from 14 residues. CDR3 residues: CANSQGGRYNEQFF. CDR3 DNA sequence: TGTGCCAACTCACAGGGGGGCAGGTACAATGAGCAGTTCTTC.

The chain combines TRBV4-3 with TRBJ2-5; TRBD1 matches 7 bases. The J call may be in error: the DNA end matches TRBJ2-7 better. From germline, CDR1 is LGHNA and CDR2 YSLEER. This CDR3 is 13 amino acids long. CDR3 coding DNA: TGCGCCAGCAGCCCAGACGCAGGGGGCGAGCAGTACTTC. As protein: CASSPDAGGEQYF.

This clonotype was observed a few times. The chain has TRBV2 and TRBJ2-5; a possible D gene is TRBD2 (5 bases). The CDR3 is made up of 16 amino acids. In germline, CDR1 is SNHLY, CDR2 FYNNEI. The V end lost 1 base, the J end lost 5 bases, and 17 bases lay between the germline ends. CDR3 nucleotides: TGTGCCAGCAGTGAAGTTCGGGGTCCCGGGCAGGAGACCCAGTACTTC. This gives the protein CASSEVRGPGQETQYF. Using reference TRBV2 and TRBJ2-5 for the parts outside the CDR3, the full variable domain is EPEVTQTPSHQVTQMGQEVILRCVPISNHLYFYWYRQILGQKVEFLVSFYNNEISEKSEIFDDQFSVERPDGSNFTLKIRSTKLEDSAMYFCASSEVRGPGQETQYFGPGTRLLVL.

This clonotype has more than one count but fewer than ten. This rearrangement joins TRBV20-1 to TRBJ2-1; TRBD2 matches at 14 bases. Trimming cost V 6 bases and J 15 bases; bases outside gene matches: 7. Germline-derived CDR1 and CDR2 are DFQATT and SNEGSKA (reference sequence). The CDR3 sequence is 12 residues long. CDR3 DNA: TGCAGTGCCCATGGACTAGCGGGGGGCCCGTTCTTC. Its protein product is CSAHGLAGGPFF.

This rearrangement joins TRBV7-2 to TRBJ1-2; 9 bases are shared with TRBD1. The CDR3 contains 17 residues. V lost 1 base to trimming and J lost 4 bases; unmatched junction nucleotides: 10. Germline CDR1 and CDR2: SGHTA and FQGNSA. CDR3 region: CASSLEIGTGSIYGYTF. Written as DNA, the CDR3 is TGTGCCAGCAGCTTAGAGATAGGGACAGGGAGTATCTATGGCTACACCTTC.

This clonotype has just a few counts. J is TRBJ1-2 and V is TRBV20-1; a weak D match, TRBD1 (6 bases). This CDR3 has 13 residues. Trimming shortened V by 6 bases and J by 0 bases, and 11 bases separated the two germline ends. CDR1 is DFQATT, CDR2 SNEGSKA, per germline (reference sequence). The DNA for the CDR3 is TGCAGTGCCCCGACAGGAGCTAACTATGGCTACACCTTC. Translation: CSAPTGANYGYTF.

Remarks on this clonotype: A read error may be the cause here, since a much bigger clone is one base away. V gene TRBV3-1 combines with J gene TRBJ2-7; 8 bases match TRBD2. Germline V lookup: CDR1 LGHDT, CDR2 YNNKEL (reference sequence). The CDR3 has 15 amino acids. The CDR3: CASNQDAAGAGRQYF. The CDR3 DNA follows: TGTGCCAGCAACCAAGATGCAGCGGGAGCCGGGAGGCAGTACTTC.

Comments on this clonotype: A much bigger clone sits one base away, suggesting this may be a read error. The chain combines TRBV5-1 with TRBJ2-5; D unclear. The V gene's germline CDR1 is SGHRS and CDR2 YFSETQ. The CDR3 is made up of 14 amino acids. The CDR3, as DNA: TGCGCCAGCAGCTTAGGTCGGCTTCAAGGGACCCAGTACTTC. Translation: CASSLGRLQGTQYF.

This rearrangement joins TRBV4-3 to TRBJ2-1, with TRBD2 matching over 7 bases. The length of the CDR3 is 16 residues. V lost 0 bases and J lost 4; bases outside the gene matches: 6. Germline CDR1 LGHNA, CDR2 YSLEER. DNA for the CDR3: TGCGCCAGCAGCCAAGATCTAGCTAGCGGTTACAATGAGCAGTTCTTC. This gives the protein CASSQDLASGYNEQFF.

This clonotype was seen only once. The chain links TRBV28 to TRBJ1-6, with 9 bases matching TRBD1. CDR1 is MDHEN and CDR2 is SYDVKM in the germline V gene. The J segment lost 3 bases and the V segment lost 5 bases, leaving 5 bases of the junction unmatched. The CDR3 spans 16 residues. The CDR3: CASSLSGQGYNSPLHF. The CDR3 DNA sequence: TGTGCCAGCAGTCTCTCGGGACAGGGCTATAATTCACCCCTCCACTTT.

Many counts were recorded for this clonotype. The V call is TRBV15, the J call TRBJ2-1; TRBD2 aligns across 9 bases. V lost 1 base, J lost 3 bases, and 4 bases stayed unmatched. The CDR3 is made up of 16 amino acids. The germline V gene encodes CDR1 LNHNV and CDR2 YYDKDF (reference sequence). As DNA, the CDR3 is TGTGCCACCAGCAGAGTAGCGGGAGCACACTACAATGAGCAGTTCTTC. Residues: CATSRVAGAHYNEQFF.

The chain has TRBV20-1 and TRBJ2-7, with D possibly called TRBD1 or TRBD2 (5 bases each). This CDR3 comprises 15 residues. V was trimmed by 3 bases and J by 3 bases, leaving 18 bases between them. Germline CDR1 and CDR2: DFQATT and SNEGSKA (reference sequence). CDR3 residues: CSASWDAYPYYEQYF. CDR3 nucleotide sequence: TGCAGTGCTAGTTGGGACGCCTACCCATACTACGAGCAGTACTTC.

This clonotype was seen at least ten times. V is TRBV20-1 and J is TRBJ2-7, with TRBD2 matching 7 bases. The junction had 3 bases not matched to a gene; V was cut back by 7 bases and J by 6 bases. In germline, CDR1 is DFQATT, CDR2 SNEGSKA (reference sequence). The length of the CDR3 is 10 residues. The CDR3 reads CSVGGCEQYF. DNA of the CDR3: TGCAGTGTGGGAGGGTGCGAGCAGTACTTC.

The CDR3 nucleotides are TGTGCCAGCAGTTTAAGCGGGAGATTTGTTGGGCAGTTCTTC. Protein: CASSLSGRFVGQFF. The rearrangement uses TRBV12-3 or TRBV12-4 and TRBJ2-1; TRBD2 matches at 8 bases. The CDR3 extends over 14 amino acids. J lost 12 bases, V lost 2 bases, and 9 bases had no gene match.

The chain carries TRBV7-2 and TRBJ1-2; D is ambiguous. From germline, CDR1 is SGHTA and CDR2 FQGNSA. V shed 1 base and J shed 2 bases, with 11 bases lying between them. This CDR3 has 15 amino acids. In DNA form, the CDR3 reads TGTGCCAGCAGCTTAGTTGGCAGCTTAAACTATGGCTACACCTTC. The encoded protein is CASSLVGSLNYGYTF.